This T cell receptor (beta chain) stems from a study of blood T cell repertoires in COVID-19. As for the study in general: COVID-19 samples from acute and convalescent phases originated in the United States, Italy and Spain. PBMCs, B-cell-depleted T cells, or T cells were the source of the cDNA or gDNA that made up the material.

Source study methods: Amplification of reference gene primers provided the estimated nucleated cell counts. Data came from immunoSEQ multiplex PCR; TCRdb stores just in-frame clones and leaves some out. V and J calls and clone size are copied from that table; D and trimming were computed from the DNA. The sample shows fewer than 200,000 clones, around 87% of them seen only once. Trimming shortened V by 4 bases and J by 4 bases, and 12 bases separated the two germline ends. CDR3 length equals 15 residues. Per the germline V gene, CDR1 is SGHRS and CDR2 is YFSETQ. Sequencing was done on a sample of peripheral blood. The sequence derives from a young woman who had recovered from COVID-19. The chain recombines TRBV5-1 with TRBJ2-6, with D possibly being TRBD1 (7 bases). This CDR3 reads CASSAQGRGANVLTF. DNA of the CDR3: TGCGCCAGCAGCGCACAGGGGAGGGGGGCCAACGTCCTGACTTTC. Using reference TRBV5-1 and TRBJ2-6 for the parts outside the CDR3, the full variable domain is KAGVTQTPRYLIKTRGQQVTLSCSPISGHRSVSWYQQTPGQGLQFLFEYFSETQRNKGNFPGRFSGRQFSNSRSEMNVSTLELGDSALYLCASSAQGRGANVLTFGAGSRLTVL.